Sequencing of this TCR beta chain was carried out in a study of identical twins. Study-wide points: Carriage of fewer insertions was seen in abundant cord blood beta clonotypes, whereas memory repertoires showed none. Models underestimated out-of-frame TCR alpha sharing in monozygotic twins.

In TCRdb, the 5' RACE reads were re-called with MiXCR into one record per CDR3 protein. Of hundreds of thousands of distinct CDR3 sequences listed, over 5% are singletons. Deletions cut 3 bases from V and 0 bases from J, with 10 bases between. CDR1 and CDR2 from the germline V gene are SEHNR and FQNEAQ (reference sequence). The CDR3 consists of 15 residues. Remarks on this clonotype: Its matching antigen is unknown.

All donors were healthy, and all were Caucasian. Sequenced: naive T cells sorted from blood. The origin of this receptor is a man aged 18-30 years in good health. The chain employs TRBV7-9 and TRBJ2-3; D call uncertain. The CDR3 DNA follows: TGTGCCAGCAGCTTTAGTCACGAAAGCACAGATACGCAGTATTTT. Its translation is CASSFSHESTDTQYF.